This T cell receptor beta chain originates from a study of CD8+ T cells in alopecia areata. The wider study: Administration of oral tofacitinib to treated patients was at 5 to 10 mg twice daily.

cDNA prepared by RNA extraction and subsequent reverse transcription served as the template for sequencing. TCRdb's copy holds only in-frame clones and misses some; the assay was immunoSEQ multiplex PCR. Among 150,000 to 200,000 clones listed, over 50% were seen once. This clone was counted between two and nine times. Its antigen is currently unknown. PBMCs yielded sorted CD4+ and CD8+ T cells. Study results and caveats: Between patients, shared TCR sequences were less clear than in mice. This was possibly due in part to HLA diversity in the patient population. Clonality in lesional scalp, especially alopecia totalis/universalis, exceeded that of normal scalp.

Germline CDR1 is SGHDN and CDR2 is FVKESK. V dropped 4 bases and J dropped 7 bases, with 8 bases sitting between them. The CDR3 extends over 12 amino acids. The material sequenced was CD4+ T cells sorted from blood, taken at week 0. The clonotype was recovered from a human donor with alopecia areata. The V and J genes are TRBV14 and TRBJ2-1, with no clear D. The CDR3: CASSRPRNEQFF. Here the CDR3 DNA reads TGTGCCAGCAGCCGTCCACGGAATGAGCAGTTCTTC.